The 10 T cell receptor beta chains listed next were all sequenced from one sample in a study of T cell responses to AZD1222 COVID-19 vaccine. Clones were read by immunoSEQ multiplex PCR, and TCRdb kept only the in-frame ones, dropping some. Seen here are over 100,000 clones, over 90% observed once, and the top ten hold roughly 7%. The sequencing used peripheral blood, collected on day 0 of AZD1222 vaccination. The receptors stem from an adult in good health.

This chain links TRBV30 with TRBJ2-7; TRBD1 aligns across 7 bases. The V gene end was trimmed by 3 bases and the J gene end by 4 bases; junction bases not matched to a gene: 12. This CDR3 comprises 15 residues. Looked up from germline, CDR1 is GTSNPN and CDR2 is SVGIG (reference sequence). The DNA for the CDR3 is TGTGCCTGGAGAGACGCACGGGACAGAAATTACGAGCAGTACTTC. It yields the protein CAWRDARDRNYEQYF. Full variable domain (missing parts from reference TRBV30 and TRBJ2-7): SQTIHQWPATLVQPVGSPLSLECTVEGTSNPNLYWYRQAAGRGLQLLFYSVGIGQISSEVPQNLSASRPQDRQFILSSKKLLLSDSGFYLCAWRDARDRNYEQYFGPGTRLTVT.

This chain connects TRBV6-5 to TRBJ1-5; D may be TRBD1 (6 bases). Germline CDR1 MNHEY, CDR2 SVGAGI. V lost 6 bases, J lost 7 bases, and 16 bases lay in between. The CDR3 runs to 14 residues. The CDR3 sequence: CASSLGGRGQPQHF. CDR3 sequence (DNA): TGTGCCAGCAGCCTAGGGGGGCGCGGACAGCCCCAGCATTTT.

V usage is TRBV18 and J usage is TRBJ2-3; D gene ambiguous. The CDR3 totals 14 residues. In germline, CDR1 is KGHSH, CDR2 LQKENI. The ends were cut back, 3 bases at V and 2 bases at J, with 9 bases in the middle. The chain's CDR3 is CASSPQAFTDTQYF. CDR3 in DNA: TGTGCCAGCTCACCCCAGGCGTTCACAGATACGCAGTATTTT.

This chain uses TRBV4-3 with TRBJ2-7, with 7 bases that match TRBD1. Unmatched junction bases numbered 8, after V lost 1 base and J lost 2 bases. Germline CDR1 reads LGHNA; CDR2 reads YSLEER. CDR3 length: 16 residues. The CDR3 nucleotides are TGCGCCAGCAGCCAAGGTAGCCAGGGGGACACCTACGAGCAGTACTTC. This sequence encodes CASSQGSQGDTYEQYF.

The V call is TRBV18, the J call TRBJ1-3, with D hard to call. Trimming shortened V by 2 bases and J by 0 bases, and 2 bases separated the two germline ends. The CDR3 totals 13 residues. Germline V gene lookup returns CDR1 KGHSH and CDR2 LQKENI. In DNA form, the CDR3 reads TGTGCCAGCTCACCAGACTCTGGAAACACCATATATTTT. This codes for CASSPDSGNTIYF.

This chain joins TRBV18 and TRBJ1-2; 7 nucleotides line up with TRBD1. The germline gives CDR1 KGHSH, CDR2 LQKENI. The CDR3 runs 16 residues. The V segment lost 6 bases and the J segment 6 bases; nucleotides outside the gene matches: 16. Here the CDR3 DNA reads TGTGCCAGCTCCCGTACTAAGGATGACAGGGAGGATGGCTACACCTTC. It is translated as CASSRTKDDREDGYTF.

This clone has just one count. V is TRBV29-1 and J is TRBJ2-7; D unresolved. With 7 bases removed from V and 1 base from J, the gap between germline ends came to 17 bases. The CDR3 is 14 amino acids. Germline values: CDR1 SQVTM, CDR2 ANQGSEA. The CDR3 nucleotides read TGCAGCGCTGTAAACAGCATATTTTCCTACGAGCAGTACTTC. Translation: CSAVNSIFSYEQYF.

V and J are TRBV6-5 and TRBJ2-7, with a weak D call TRBD1 (6 bases). CDR3 length equals 13 residues. The germline V and J ends were trimmed by 2 bases and 4 bases, with 9 bases remaining between them. Germline loops: CDR1 MNHEY, CDR2 SVGAGI. CDR3 sequence (DNA): TGTGCCAGCAGTTACGACAGGAGATACGAGCAGTACTTC. This sequence encodes CASSYDRRYEQYF.

This chain connects TRBV25-1 to TRBJ2-5; 8 bases are a match to TRBD2. The V gene's germline CDR1 is MGHDK and CDR2 SYGVNS. This CDR3 has 17 amino acids. After removal of 3 bases from V and 0 bases from J, the junction contained 9 bases not matched to a gene. CDR3 residues: CASSEGTSGRNQETQYF. CDR3 in DNA: TGTGCCAGCAGTGAGGGTACTAGCGGACGTAACCAAGAGACCCAGTACTTC.

This chain joins TRBV7-2 and TRBJ1-4; the D gene is possibly TRBD1 (6 bases). The germline V gene encodes CDR1 SGHTA and CDR2 FQGNSA. There are 13 residues in the CDR3. Deletions cut 3 bases from V and 11 bases from J, with 13 bases between. CDR3 nucleotide sequence: TGTGCCAGCAGCTTCGGGGGGCCGCAGAAACTGTTTTTT. It is translated as CASSFGGPQKLFF.